This TCR beta chain was profiled in a study of identical twins. Template switching added a universal primer binding site, and final cDNA carried unique molecular identifiers. Each CDR3 protein is one row after TCRdb ran MiXCR on the 5' RACE reads. The data contain around 570,000 distinct CDR3 sequences, more than 9% of them singletons. The CDR3 is 16 amino acids. Germline values: CDR1 MNHEY, CDR2 SVGAGI. V dropped 0 bases and J dropped 4 bases, with 15 bases sitting between them. A few counts support this clonotype. The sample was also reused in another study, on yellow fever vaccine responses in identical twins. As that study records: Convergence reportedly seemed to mark part of the twins' vaccine T cell response, with personalization marking the rest.

The rearrangement joins TRBV6-5 to TRBJ2-5, with D possibly TRBD2 on 6 matching bases. The clonotype originates from a young woman in good health. The sample consisted of PBMCs. CDR3 nucleotides: TGTGCCAGCAGTTACTCGCGACTAGTTTTACCAGAGACCCAGTACTTC. It codes for CASSYSRLVLPETQYF.